This passage covers 3 T cell receptor beta chains from one sample sequenced in a study of cytomegalovirus exposure and HLA in healthy donors. Researchers ran the PCR with 60 Vbeta and 13 Jbeta primers. Method: immunoSEQ multiplex PCR; TCRdb's copy keeps in-frame clones and lacks some. The table includes fewer than 300,000 clones, about 80% detected once. The material sequenced was PBMCs. The source of these receptors is a girl aged 2 to 10 in good health and CMV-seronegative.

The CDR3, as DNA: TGTGCCAGCAGTCTCTACCCCCTAGCGGCCTCCTACAATGAGCAGTTCTTC. This sequence encodes CASSLYPLAASYNEQFF. This chain uses TRBV28 with TRBJ2-1; 7 nucleotides align to TRBD2. The J segment lost 0 bases and the V segment lost 5 bases, leaving 10 bases of the junction unmatched. The CDR3 consists of 17 residues. CDR1 and CDR2 from the germline V gene are MDHEN and SYDVKM.

This sequence joins TRBV2 and TRBJ1-4; TRBD1 agrees at 9 bases. The CDR3 is 16 amino acids. With 6 bases clipped from V and 17 bases from J, the junction kept 22 bases outside the gene matches. The germline V gene has CDR1 SNHLY and CDR2 FYNNEI. The CDR3 sequence is CASRKPGQGSARGLFF. The CDR3 coding sequence is TGTGCCAGCAGAAAACCGGGACAGGGATCCGCACGAGGGCTTTTTTTT.

This chain links TRBV11-2 with TRBJ1-6; D unclear. The germline V and J ends were trimmed by 4 bases and 4 bases, with 20 bases remaining between them. The CDR3 spans 18 residues. Germline assignment: CDR1 SGHAT and CDR2 FQNNGV. The CDR3 nucleotides are TGTGCCAGCAGCTCCTTTGGGCTTGGCGACCGTTATAATTCACCCCTCCACTTT. This encodes CASSSFGLGDRYNSPLHF.